This T cell receptor (beta chain) was found in a study of response to subunit inactivated influenza vaccine. CDR3 length: 13 residues. Germline loops: CDR1 SGHNT, CDR2 YENEEA. V shed 5 bases and J shed 3 bases, with 10 bases lying between them. TCRdb re-derived calls from the RT-PCR reads in MiXCR, one entry per CDR3 protein. The sample includes roughly 540,000 distinct CDR3 sequences, around a quarter of them seen just once. This sample also appeared in a second study, on T cells expressing NK-cell markers. Per that paper: Scientists made TCR beta cDNA using 5'RACE template switching with UMIs. For four donors, these clonotypes were likewise the leading ones in the CD3+CD56-NKG2C+ fraction.

The clonotype originates from a man aged 50 or older who received an inactivated influenza vaccine. V gene TRBV11-3 combines with J gene TRBJ1-1, with D tentatively TRBD1 (5 bases). This material consisted of CD4+ T cells sorted from PBMCs, taken 11 to 12 days after vaccination. For the CDR3, the DNA is TGTGCCAGCAGCCAGACAGCCTACACTGAAGCTTTCTTT. Residues: CASSQTAYTEAFF.